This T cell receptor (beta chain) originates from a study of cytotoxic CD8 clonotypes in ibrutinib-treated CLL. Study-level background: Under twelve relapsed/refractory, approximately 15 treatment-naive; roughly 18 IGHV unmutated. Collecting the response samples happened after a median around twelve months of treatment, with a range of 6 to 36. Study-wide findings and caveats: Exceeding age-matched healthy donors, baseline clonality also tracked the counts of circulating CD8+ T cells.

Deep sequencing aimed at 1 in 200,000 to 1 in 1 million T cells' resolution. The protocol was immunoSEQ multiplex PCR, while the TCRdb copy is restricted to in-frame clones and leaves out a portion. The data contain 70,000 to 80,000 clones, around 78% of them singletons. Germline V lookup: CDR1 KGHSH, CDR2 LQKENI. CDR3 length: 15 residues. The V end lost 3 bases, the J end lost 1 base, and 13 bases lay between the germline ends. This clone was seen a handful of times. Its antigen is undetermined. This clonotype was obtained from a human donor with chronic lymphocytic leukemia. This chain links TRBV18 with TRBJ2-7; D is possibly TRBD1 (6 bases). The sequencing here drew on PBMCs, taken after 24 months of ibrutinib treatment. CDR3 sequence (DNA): TGTGCCAGCTCACCGCTACAGGGAGAATCCTACGAGCAGTACTTC. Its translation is CASSPLQGESYEQYF.